These 10 T cell receptor beta chains came from one sample sequenced in a study of OX40 agonist ivuxolimab in advanced cancers. Profiled with immunoSEQ multiplex PCR; TCRdb holds only in-frame clones, not every one. The sample yields some 59,000 clones, about 90% seen once. Sequencing used CD4+ or CD8+ T cells sorted from blood, obtained in a trial of the OX40 agonist ivuxolimab. All receptors derive from an adult with an advanced solid tumor such as melanoma, head and neck, liver or kidney cancer.

The rearrangement uses TRBV19 and TRBJ2-7; 14 bases align to TRBD2. The CDR3 loop spans 16 amino acids. Germline CDR1 is LNHDA and CDR2 is SQIVND (reference sequence). V was clipped by 5 bases and J by 2 bases; unmatched bases: 5. CDR3: CASSSGTSGSPYEQYF. The CDR3 DNA sequence: TGTGCCAGTAGTTCCGGGACTAGCGGGAGCCCCTACGAGCAGTACTTC.

The V and J genes are TRBV4-1 and TRBJ2-3, with D tentatively TRBD2 (6 bases). V was pared by 2 bases and J by 4 bases, with 10 bases between. This CDR3 is 14 amino acids long. Per the germline V gene, CDR1 is MGHRA and CDR2 is YSYEKL. The CDR3 coding sequence is TGCGCCAGCAGCCAACAGCGGGTCTCAGATACGCAGTATTTT. This gives the protein CASSQQRVSDTQYF.

The rearrangement links TRBV29-1 to TRBJ1-1; D not resolved. The V gene's germline CDR1 is SQVTM and CDR2 ANQGSEA. The CDR3 length is 11 residues. V was pared by 7 bases and J by 1 base, with 7 bases between. The CDR3 sequence: CSARENTEAFF. In DNA form, the CDR3 reads TGCAGCGCCCGGGAGAACACTGAAGCTTTCTTT.

V usage is TRBV19 and J usage is TRBJ1-2; D unresolved. With 6 bases removed from V and 2 bases from J, the gap between germline ends came to 19 bases. Per the germline V gene, CDR1 is LNHDA and CDR2 is SQIVND (reference sequence). The CDR3 consists of 16 residues. Written as DNA, the CDR3 is TGTGCCAGTAGGGAGGAGCTCCGGGGTCCGAACTATGGCTACACCTTC. It translates to CASREELRGPNYGYTF.

This sequence joins TRBV11-1 and TRBJ1-4; D remains unclear. CDR3 size: 16 residues. Germline V lookup: CDR1 SGHAT, CDR2 FQDESV (reference sequence). The germline V and J ends were trimmed by 1 base and 3 bases, with 12 bases remaining between them. The CDR3, as DNA: TGTGCCAGCAGCTTAGTGGGAGGGATGGCTAATGAAAAACTGTTTTTT. It is translated as CASSLVGGMANEKLFF. The full variable domain, rest sourced from reference TRBV11-1 and TRBJ1-4, is EAEVAQSPRYKITEKSQAVAFWCDPISGHATLYWYRQILGQGPELLVQFQDESVVDDSQLPKDRFSAERLKGVDSTLKIQPAELGDSAMYLCASSLVGGMANEKLFFGSGTQLSVL.

The chain employs TRBV29-1 and TRBJ2-2; 9 bases are a match to TRBD1. The CDR3 runs to 14 residues. The V gene end was trimmed by 6 bases and the J gene end by 3 bases; junction bases not matched to a gene: 5. The germline CDR1 and CDR2 sequences are SQVTM and ANQGSEA. CDR3 coding DNA: TGCAGCGTCGGACAGGGGCTCGACACCGGGGAGCTGTTTTTT. Translating it yields CSVGQGLDTGELFF.

The chain joins TRBV2 to TRBJ2-3, with D maybe TRBD2 (6 bases). The CDR3 totals 15 residues. Between the trimmed V and J ends, which lost 7 bases and 1 base, there was a span of 15 bases. Per germline, CDR1 SNHLY and CDR2 FYNNEI. The CDR3 coding sequence is TGTGCCAGCAAATTTAGCGGTTCTCGCACAGATACGCAGTATTTT. This gives the protein CASKFSGSRTDTQYF.

The V gene is TRBV5-1, the J gene TRBJ2-4, with D unclear. Germline CDR1 is SGHRS and CDR2 is YFSETQ. The CDR3 has 16 amino acids. Trimming shortened V by 1 base and J by 0 bases, and 11 bases separated the two germline ends. The CDR3 reads CASSLTGDIAKNIQYF. The CDR3 DNA sequence: TGCGCCAGCAGCTTGACGGGCGACATAGCCAAAAACATTCAGTACTTC.

This chain uses TRBV5-1 with TRBJ2-3; no reliable D call. V lost 4 bases to trimming and J lost 0 bases, with 15 bases between them. The V gene's germline CDR1 is SGHRS and CDR2 YFSETQ. The CDR3 spans 16 residues. The CDR3 sequence: CASSAFPGSSTDTQYF. In nucleotides, the CDR3 is TGCGCCAGCAGCGCCTTCCCTGGGTCTAGCACAGATACGCAGTATTTT.

The J gene is TRBJ2-5, the V gene TRBV9; D is unresolved. The CDR3 contains 14 residues. V gave up 1 base and J gave up 2 bases, with 9 bases separating them. Germline CDR1 reads SGDLS; CDR2 reads YYNGEE. The CDR3 protein is CASSVSPEQETQYF. The DNA for the CDR3 is TGTGCCAGCAGCGTAAGTCCAGAACAAGAGACCCAGTACTTC.